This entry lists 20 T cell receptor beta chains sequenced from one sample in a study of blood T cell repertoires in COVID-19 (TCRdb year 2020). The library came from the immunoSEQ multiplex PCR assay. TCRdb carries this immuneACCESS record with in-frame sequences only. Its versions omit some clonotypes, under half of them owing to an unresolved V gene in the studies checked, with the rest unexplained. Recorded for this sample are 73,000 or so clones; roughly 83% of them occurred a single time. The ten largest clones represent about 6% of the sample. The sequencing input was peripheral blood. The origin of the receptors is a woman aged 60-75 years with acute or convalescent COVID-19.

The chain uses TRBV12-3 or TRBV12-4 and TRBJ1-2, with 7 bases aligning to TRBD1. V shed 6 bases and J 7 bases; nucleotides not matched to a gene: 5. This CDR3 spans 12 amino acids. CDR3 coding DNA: TGTGCCAGCAGGACACAGGGGACTGGCTACACCTTC. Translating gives CASRTQGTGYTF.

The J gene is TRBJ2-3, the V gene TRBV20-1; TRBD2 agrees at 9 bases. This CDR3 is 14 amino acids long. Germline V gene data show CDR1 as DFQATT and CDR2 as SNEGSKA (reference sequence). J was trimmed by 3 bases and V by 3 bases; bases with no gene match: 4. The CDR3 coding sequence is TGCAGTGCTAGTAGGCGGGGGGGTACAGATACGCAGTATTTT. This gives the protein CSASRRGGTDTQYF.

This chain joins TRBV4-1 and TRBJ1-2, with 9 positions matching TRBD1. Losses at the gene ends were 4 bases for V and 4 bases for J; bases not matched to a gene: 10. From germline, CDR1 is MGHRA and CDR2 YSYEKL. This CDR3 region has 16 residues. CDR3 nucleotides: TGCGCCAGCAGCCGAGACCCGGGACAGGGCTCCTATGGCTACACCTTC. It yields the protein CASSRDPGQGSYGYTF.

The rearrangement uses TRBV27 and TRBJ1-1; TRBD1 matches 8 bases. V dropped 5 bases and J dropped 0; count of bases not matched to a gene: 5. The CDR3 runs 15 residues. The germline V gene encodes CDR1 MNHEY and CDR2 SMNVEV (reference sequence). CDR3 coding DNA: TGTGCCAGCAGTACGCGGACAGGGATGAACACTGAAGCTTTCTTT. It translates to CASSTRTGMNTEAFF.

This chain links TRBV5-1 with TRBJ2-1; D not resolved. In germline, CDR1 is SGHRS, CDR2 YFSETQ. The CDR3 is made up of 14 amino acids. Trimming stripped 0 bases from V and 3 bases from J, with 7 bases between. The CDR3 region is CASSLGSHYNEQFF. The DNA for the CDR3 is TGCGCCAGCAGCTTGGGTTCCCACTACAATGAGCAGTTCTTC.

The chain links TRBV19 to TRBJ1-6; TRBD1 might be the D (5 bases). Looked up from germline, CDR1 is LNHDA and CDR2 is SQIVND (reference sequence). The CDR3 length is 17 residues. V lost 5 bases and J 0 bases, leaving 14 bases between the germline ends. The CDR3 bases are TGTGCCAGTAGTCGAAGCCCGGGGGGCTCCTATAATTCACCCCTCCACTTT. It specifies CASSRSPGGSYNSPLHF. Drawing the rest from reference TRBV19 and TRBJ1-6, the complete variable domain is DGGITQSPKYLFRKEGQNVTLSCEQNLNHDAMYWYRQDPGQGLRLIYYSQIVNDFQKGDIAEGYSVSREKKESFPLTVTSAQKNPTAFYLCASSRSPGGSYNSPLHFGNGTRLTVT.

In DNA, the CDR3 is TGTGCCAGCAGCTTGTCCGGGGGTGGGAATCAGCCCCAGCATTTT. Translation gives CASSLSGGGNQPQHF. The rearrangement links TRBV7-9 to TRBJ1-5; D is perhaps TRBD1 (5 bases). V was shortened by 3 bases and J by 4 bases, with 13 bases between the two germline ends. The CDR3 runs 15 residues. Germline CDR1 and CDR2: SEHNR and FQNEAQ (reference sequence). The full variable domain, with the rest looked up from reference TRBV7-9 and TRBJ1-5, is DTGVSQNPRHKITKRGQNVTFRCDPISEHNRLYWYRQTLGQGPEFLTYFQNEAQLEKSRLLSDRFSAERPKGSFSTLEIQRTEQGDSAMYLCASSLSGGGNQPQHFGDGTRLSIL.

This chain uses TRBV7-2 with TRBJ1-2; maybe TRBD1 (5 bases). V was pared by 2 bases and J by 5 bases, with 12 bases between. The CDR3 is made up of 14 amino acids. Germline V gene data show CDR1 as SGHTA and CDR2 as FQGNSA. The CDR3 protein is CASSLNTGAYGYTF. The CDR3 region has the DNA TGTGCCAGCAGCTTAAACACAGGAGCGTATGGCTACACCTTC.

CDR3 protein: CSASGGRASLRKTYEQYF. In nucleotides, the CDR3 is TGCAGTGCTAGTGGAGGTAGAGCCAGCCTAAGAAAAACCTACGAGCAGTACTTC. The J gene is TRBJ2-7, the V gene TRBV20-1, with TRBD2 as a possible D gene (5 bases). V gave up 3 bases and J gave up 2 bases, with 26 bases separating them. The CDR3 is 18 residues long. Looked up from germline, CDR1 is DFQATT and CDR2 is SNEGSKA (reference sequence).

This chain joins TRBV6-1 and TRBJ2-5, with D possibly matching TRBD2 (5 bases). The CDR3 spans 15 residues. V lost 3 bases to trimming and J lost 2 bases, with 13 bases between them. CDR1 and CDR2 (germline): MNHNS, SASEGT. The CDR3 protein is CASSEQRQDQETQYF. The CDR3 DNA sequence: TGTGCCAGCAGTGAGCAGCGGCAAGATCAAGAGACCCAGTACTTC.

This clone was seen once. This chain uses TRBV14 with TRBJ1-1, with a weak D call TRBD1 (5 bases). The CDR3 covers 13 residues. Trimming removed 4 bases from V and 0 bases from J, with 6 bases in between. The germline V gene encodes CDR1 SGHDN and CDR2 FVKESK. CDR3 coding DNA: TGTGCCAGCAGCCGACAGATGAACACTGAAGCTTTCTTT. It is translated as CASSRQMNTEAFF.

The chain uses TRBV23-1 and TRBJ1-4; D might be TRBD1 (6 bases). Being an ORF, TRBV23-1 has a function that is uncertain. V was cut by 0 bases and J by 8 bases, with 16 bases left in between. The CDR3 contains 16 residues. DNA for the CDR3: TGCGCCAGCAGTCAATCGATTGGTGGGCAGGGGGAAAAACTGTTTTTT. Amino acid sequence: CASSQSIGGQGEKLFF.

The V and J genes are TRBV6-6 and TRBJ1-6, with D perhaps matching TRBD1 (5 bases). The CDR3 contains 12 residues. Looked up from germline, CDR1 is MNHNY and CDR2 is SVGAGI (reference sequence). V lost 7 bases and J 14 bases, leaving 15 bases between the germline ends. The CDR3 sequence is CASTPGGVTLHF. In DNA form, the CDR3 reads TGTGCCAGCACCCCCGGAGGGGTCACCCTCCACTTT.

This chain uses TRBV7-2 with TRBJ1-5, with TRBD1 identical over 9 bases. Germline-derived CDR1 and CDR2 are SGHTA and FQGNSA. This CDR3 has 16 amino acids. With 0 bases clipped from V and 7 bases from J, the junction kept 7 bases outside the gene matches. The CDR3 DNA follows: TGTGCCAGCAGCTTAGCACCACGACAGGGGGGGCAGCCCCAGCATTTT. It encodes CASSLAPRQGGQPQHF.

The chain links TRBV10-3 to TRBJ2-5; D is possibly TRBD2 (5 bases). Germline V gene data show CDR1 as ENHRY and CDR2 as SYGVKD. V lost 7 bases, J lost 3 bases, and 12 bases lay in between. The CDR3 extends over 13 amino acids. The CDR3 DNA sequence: TGTGCCATCACCCCAAGAGCGGAAGAGACCCAGTACTTC. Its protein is CAITPRAEETQYF.

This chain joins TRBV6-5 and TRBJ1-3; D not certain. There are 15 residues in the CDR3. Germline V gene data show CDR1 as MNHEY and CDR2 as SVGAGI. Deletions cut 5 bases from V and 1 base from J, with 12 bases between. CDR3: CASSPEAVSGNTIYF. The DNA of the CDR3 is TGTGCCAGCAGTCCTGAGGCAGTGTCTGGAAACACCATATATTTT.

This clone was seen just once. CDR3 loop: CASSPGGQNIQYF. CDR3 in DNA: TGTGCCAGTAGTCCAGGAGGCCAAAACATTCAGTACTTC. J is TRBJ2-4 and V is TRBV19; a possible D gene is TRBD2 (5 bases). V lost 5 bases and J lost 5, with 10 bases in between. CDR1 is LNHDA and CDR2 is SQIVND in the germline V gene (reference sequence). CDR3 length: 13 residues.

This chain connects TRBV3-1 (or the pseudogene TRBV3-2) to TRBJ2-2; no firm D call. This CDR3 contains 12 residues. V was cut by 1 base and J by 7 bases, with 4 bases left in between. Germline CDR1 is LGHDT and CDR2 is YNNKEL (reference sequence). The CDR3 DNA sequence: TGTGCCAGCAGCCAAGTTCGCGGGGAGCTGTTTTTT. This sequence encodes CASSQVRGELFF.

CDR3 protein: CASSEQRDSNQPQHF. The DNA of the CDR3 is TGTGCCAGCAGTGAACAGAGGGATAGCAATCAGCCCCAGCATTTT. This rearrangement joins TRBV6-1 to TRBJ1-5; D is unclear. V lost 2 bases and J 0 bases, leaving 8 bases between the germline ends. The germline V gene has CDR1 MNHNS and CDR2 SASEGT. CDR3 length: 15 amino acids.

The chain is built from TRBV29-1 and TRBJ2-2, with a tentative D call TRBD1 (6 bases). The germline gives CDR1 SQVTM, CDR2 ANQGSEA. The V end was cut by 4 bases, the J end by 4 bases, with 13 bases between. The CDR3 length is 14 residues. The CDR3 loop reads CSVAPGVGTGELFF. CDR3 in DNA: TGCAGCGTTGCGCCAGGGGTAGGCACCGGGGAGCTGTTTTTT.